These T cell receptor beta chains were read from a single sample in a study of T-cell memory formation after mild COVID-19. TCRdb re-analysed the 5' RACE reads in MiXCR, keeping a single row per CDR3 protein. This table has around 420,000 distinct CDR3 sequences, more than 20% appearing once. The sequenced sample was PBMCs or a T cell subset sorted from them (not recorded which). The receptors come from an adult woman who had mild COVID-19 (a few samples of this study predate the infection). Cell type and time point are not known. Each CDR3 is given with its conserved first and last residue. D genes are given only for firm matches. A clone size is listed for some rows: how often the clone was seen (once, few, many), or a class if it is expanded.

v_gene	d_gene	j_gene	abundance	CDR3nt	CDR3aa
TRBV5-1	NA	TRBJ2-7	NA	TGCGCCAGCAGTGGACCAGGGGGGGGCGTGGACGAGCAGTACTTC	CASSGPGGGVDEQYF
TRBV20-1	NA	TRBJ2-2	NA	TGCAGTGCTAGATCCCGTAGGGAGTTTAACACCGGGGAGCTGTTTTTT	CSARSRREFNTGELFF
TRBV19	NA	TRBJ2-2	few	TGTGCCAGCCTCAGGAGAGGACGGGCCGGGGAGCTGTTTTTT	CASLRRGRAGELFF
TRBV12-3/TRBV12-4	NA	TRBJ2-3	few	TGTGCCAGCAGGTACAGGGCGGATACGCAGTATTTT	CASRYRADTQYF
TRBV7-9	NA	TRBJ1-2	NA	TGTGCCAGCAGCCCAGGGGCAGGGATCTATGGCTACACCTTC	CASSPGAGIYGYTF
TRBV6-2/TRBV6-3	NA	TRBJ2-5	few	TGTGCCAGCAGGGAGGGCCCGGGAGCAGAGACCCAGTACTTC	CASREGPGAETQYF
TRBV7-2	TRBD2	TRBJ2-1	NA	TGTGCCAGCAGCTCCGGACTAGCGGGAGTCGAGCAGTTCTTC	CASSSGLAGVEQFF
TRBV24-1	TRBD1	TRBJ2-2	few	TGTGCCACCAGTGATTTGCCGAGACAGGGGGTATCGGCCGGGGAGCTGTTTTTT	CATSDLPRQGVSAGELFF
TRBV4-2	TRBD1	TRBJ2-3	NA	TGTGCCAGCAGCCAAGAGGGCTCAACCGGGACAGAGGCCGCAGATACGCAGTATTTT	CASSQEGSTGTEAADTQYF
TRBV4-3	NA	TRBJ2-5	NA	TGCGCCAGCAGCCAAGATCGTAGCAGGACCCAGTACTTC	CASSQDRSRTQYF
TRBV30	TRBD1	TRBJ1-2	NA	TGTGCCTGGAAAATGGGACAGGGAGGGCATGGCTACACCTTC	CAWKMGQGGHGYTF
TRBV20-1	TRBD2	TRBJ2-1	NA	TGCAGTGCGCGGACTAGCGGGAGGTTCTTAAATGAGCAGTTCTTC	CSARTSGRFLNEQFF
TRBV9	NA	TRBJ1-2	NA	TGTGCCAGCAGCGTAGTGGAGGTGGGCTATGGCTACACCTTC	CASSVVEVGYGYTF
TRBV7-3	NA	TRBJ2-1	NA	TGTGCCAGCAGCTTAGTGGCGATCGGGGAGCAGTTCTTC	CASSLVAIGEQFF
TRBV6-6	NA	TRBJ1-2	few	TGTGCCAGCAGTTACTCGATTGGAGGCCGAGGGATTTATGGCTACACCTTC	CASSYSIGGRGIYGYTF
TRBV7-8	TRBD1	TRBJ1-5	NA	TGTGCCAGCAGCCAAACGACAGGGATCCGCCAGCCCCAGCATTTT	CASSQTTGIRQPQHF
TRBV20-1	TRBD2	TRBJ2-7	NA	TGCAGTGCTAGAAGACGGACTAGCACCGAGCAGTACTTC	CSARRRTSTEQYF
TRBV7-9	TRBD1	TRBJ1-3	few	TGTGCCAGCAGCTTAGAAACAGGGGGCCGAAACACCATATATTTT	CASSLETGGRNTIYF
TRBV6-5	TRBD1	TRBJ2-3	NA	TGTGCCAGCAGTTACGAGGGGACAGGGGTTAGCACAGATACGCAGTATTTT	CASSYEGTGVSTDTQYF
TRBV4-3	NA	TRBJ1-1	NA	TGCGCCAGCAACGCCGGGGGGCCGGGTACTGAAGCTTTCTTT	CASNAGGPGTEAFF
TRBV19	NA	TRBJ2-2	few	TGTGCCAGTAGTATATCTGGGACCGGGGAGCTGTTTTTT	CASSISGTGELFF
TRBV24-1	TRBD1	TRBJ2-5	few	TGTGCCACCAGTGATCGGACAGGGATCAGGGAGACCCAGTACTTC	CATSDRTGIRETQYF